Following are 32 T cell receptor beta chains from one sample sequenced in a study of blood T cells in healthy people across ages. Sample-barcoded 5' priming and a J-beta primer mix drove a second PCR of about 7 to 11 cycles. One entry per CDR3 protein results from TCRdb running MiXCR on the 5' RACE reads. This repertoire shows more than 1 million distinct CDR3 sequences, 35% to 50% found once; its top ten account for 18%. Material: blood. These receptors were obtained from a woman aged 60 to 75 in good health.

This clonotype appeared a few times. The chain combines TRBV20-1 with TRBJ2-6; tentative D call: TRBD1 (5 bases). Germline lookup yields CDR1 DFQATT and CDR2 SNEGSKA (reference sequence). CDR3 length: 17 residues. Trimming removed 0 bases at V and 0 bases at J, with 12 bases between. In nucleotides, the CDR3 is TGCAGTGCTAGAGATGGGGCGCCGCGCTCTGGGGCCAACGTCCTGACTTTC. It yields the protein CSARDGAPRSGANVLTF.

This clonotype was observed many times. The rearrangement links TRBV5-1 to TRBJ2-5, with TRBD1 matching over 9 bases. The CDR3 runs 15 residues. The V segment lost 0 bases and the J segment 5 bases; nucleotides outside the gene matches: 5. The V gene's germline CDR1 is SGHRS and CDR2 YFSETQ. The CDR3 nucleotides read TGCGCCAGCAGCTTGGGTTACAGGGGGCAGGAGACCCAGTACTTC. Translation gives CASSLGYRGQETQYF. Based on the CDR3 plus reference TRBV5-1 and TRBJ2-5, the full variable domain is KAGVTQTPRYLIKTRGQQVTLSCSPISGHRSVSWYQQTPGQGLQFLFEYFSETQRNKGNFPGRFSGRQFSNSRSEMNVSTLELGDSALYLCASSLGYRGQETQYFGPGTRLLVL.

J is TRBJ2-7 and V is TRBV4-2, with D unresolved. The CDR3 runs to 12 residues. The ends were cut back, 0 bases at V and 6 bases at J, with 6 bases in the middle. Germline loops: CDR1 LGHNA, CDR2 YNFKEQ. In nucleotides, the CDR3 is TGTGCCAGCAGCCAAGATATCGGCGAGCAGTACTTC. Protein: CASSQDIGEQYF.

The CDR3 nucleotides read TGTGCCAGCAGTGCCGGGACAGGCAACACCGGGGAGCTGTTTTTT. Translation gives CASSAGTGNTGELFF. This sequence joins TRBV6-4 and TRBJ2-2; 8 nucleotides line up with TRBD1. The CDR3 loop spans 15 amino acids. Looked up from germline, CDR1 is MRHNA and CDR2 is SNTAGT. Unmatched junction bases numbered 3, after V lost 4 bases and J lost 2 bases.

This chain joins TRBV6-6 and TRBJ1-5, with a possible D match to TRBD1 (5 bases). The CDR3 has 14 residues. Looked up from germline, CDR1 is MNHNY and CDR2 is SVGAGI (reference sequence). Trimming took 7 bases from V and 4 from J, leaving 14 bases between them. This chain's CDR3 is CASNRGTRNQPQHF. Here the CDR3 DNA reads TGTGCCAGCAACCGTGGGACGAGAAATCAGCCCCAGCATTTT.

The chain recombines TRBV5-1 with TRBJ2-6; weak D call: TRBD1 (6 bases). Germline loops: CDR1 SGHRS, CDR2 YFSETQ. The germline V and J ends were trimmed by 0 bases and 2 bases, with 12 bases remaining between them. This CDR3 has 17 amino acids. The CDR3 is CASSLAPAGAGANVLTF. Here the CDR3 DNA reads TGCGCCAGCAGCTTGGCGCCCGCAGGGGCTGGGGCCAACGTCCTGACTTTC.

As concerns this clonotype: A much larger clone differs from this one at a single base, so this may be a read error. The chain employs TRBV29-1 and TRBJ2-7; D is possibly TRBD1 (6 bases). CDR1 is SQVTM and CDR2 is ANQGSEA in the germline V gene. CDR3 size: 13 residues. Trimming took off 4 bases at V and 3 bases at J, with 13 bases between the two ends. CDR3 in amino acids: CSVVPRDNYEQYF. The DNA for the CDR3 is TGCAGCGTTGTCCCTCGGGACAACTACGAGCAGTACTTC.

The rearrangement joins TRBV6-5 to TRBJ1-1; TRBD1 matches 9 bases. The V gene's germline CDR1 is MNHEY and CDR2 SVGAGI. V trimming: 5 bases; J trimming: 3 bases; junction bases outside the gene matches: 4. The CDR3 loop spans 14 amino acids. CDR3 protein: CASSDTGGHTEAFF. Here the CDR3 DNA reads TGTGCCAGCAGTGACACAGGGGGCCACACTGAAGCTTTCTTT.

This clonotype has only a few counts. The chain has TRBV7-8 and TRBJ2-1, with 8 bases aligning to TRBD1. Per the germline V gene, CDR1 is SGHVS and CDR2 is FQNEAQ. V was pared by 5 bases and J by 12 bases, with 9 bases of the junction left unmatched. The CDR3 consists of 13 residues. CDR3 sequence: CASSPNVGQGQFF. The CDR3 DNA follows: TGTGCCAGCAGCCCCAACGTTGGACAGGGGCAGTTCTTC.

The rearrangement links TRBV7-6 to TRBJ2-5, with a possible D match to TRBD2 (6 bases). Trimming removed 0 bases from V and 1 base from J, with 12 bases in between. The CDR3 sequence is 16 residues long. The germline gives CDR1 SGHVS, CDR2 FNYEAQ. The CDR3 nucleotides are TGTGCCAGCAGCTTAGCGGGCGGACTATCCCAAGAGACCCAGTACTTC. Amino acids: CASSLAGGLSQETQYF.

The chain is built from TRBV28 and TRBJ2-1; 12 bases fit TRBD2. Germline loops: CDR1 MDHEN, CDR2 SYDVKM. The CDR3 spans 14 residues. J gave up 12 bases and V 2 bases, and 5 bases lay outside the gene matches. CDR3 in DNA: TGTGCCAGCAGTTTAAGACTAGCGGGAGTGGGGCAGTTCTTC. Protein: CASSLRLAGVGQFF.

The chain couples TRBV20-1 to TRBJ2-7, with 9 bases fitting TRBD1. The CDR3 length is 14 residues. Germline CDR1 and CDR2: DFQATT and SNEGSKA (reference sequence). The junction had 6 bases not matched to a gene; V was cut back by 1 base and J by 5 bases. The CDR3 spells CSARVGTGIDEQYF. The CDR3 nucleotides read TGCAGTGCTAGAGTGGGGACAGGGATCGACGAGCAGTACTTC.

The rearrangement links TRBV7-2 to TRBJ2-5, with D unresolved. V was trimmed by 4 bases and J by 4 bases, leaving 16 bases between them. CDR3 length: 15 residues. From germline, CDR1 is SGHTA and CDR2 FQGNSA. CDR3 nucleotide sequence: TGTGCCAGCAGCTCCTCGGGCCTGCGGAGAGAGACCCAGTACTTC. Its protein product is CASSSSGLRRETQYF.

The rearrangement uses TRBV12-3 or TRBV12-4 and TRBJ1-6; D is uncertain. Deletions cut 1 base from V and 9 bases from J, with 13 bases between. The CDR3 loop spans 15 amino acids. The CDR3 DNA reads TGTGCCAGCAGTTTAGTCGGGGAGAGTAGTTCACCCCTCCACTTT. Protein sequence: CASSLVGESSSPLHF.

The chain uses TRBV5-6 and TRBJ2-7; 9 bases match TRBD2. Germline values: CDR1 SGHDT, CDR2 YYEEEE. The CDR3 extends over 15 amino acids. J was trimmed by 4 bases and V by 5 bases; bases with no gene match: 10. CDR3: CASRPGLASSYEQYF. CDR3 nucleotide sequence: TGTGCCAGCAGACCTGGACTAGCGTCTTCGTACGAGCAGTACTTC.

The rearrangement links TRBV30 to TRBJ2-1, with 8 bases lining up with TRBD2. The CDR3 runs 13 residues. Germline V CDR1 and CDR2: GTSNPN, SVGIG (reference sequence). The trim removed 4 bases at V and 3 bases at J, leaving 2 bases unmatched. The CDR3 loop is CAWTSGRYNEQFF. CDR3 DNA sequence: TGTGCCTGGACTAGCGGGCGCTACAATGAGCAGTTCTTC.

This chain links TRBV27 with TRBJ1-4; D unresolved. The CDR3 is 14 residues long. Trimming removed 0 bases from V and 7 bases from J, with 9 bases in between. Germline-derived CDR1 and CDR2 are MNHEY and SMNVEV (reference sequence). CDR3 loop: CASSLSGLGEKLFF. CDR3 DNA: TGTGCCAGCAGTTTATCGGGGTTGGGTGAAAAACTGTTTTTT.

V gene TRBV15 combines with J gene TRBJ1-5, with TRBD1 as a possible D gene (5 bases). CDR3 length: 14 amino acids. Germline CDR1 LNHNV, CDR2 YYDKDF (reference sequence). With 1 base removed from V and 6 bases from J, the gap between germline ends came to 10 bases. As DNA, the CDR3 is TGTGCCACCAGCAGAGGAGGGGAAACTCAGCCCCAGCATTTT. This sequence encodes CATSRGGETQPQHF.

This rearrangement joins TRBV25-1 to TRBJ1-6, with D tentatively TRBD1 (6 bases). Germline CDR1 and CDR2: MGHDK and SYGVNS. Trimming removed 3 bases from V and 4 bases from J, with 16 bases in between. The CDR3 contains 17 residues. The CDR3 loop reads CASSDPQGRGYNSPLHF. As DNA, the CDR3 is TGTGCCAGCAGTGACCCACAGGGAAGAGGGTATAATTCACCCCTCCACTTT.

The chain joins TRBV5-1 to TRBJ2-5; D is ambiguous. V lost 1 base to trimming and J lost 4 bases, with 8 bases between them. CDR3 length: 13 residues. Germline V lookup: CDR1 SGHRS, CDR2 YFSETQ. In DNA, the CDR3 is TGCGCCAGCAGCTTGCTGTTAGCAGAGACCCAGTACTTC. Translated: CASSLLLAETQYF. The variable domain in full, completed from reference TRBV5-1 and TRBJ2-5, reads KAGVTQTPRYLIKTRGQQVTLSCSPISGHRSVSWYQQTPGQGLQFLFEYFSETQRNKGNFPGRFSGRQFSNSRSEMNVSTLELGDSALYLCASSLLLAETQYFGPGTRLLVL.

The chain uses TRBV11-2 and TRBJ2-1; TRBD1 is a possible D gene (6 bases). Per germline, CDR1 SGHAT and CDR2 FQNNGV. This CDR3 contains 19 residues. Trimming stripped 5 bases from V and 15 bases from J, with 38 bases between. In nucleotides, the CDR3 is TGTGCCAGCAGCCGGGATGTTTGGGAAGAACGCTACGCCTTGGACAGTTCGTTCTTC. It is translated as CASSRDVWEERYALDSSFF.

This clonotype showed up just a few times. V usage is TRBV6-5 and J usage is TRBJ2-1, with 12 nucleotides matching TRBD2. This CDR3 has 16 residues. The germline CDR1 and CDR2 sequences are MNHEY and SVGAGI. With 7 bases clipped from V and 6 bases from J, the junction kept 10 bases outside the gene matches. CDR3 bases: TGTGCCAGCACCAATCCCCGGACTAGCGGGGTCAATGAGCAGTTCTTC. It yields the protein CASTNPRTSGVNEQFF.

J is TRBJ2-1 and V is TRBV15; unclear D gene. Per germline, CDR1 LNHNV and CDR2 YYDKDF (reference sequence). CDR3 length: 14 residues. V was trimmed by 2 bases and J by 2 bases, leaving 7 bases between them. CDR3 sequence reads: CATSRLSTYNEQFF. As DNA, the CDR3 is TGTGCCACCAGCAGACTCTCGACCTACAATGAGCAGTTCTTC.

CDR3 sequence: CASSLKFALGEQYF. CDR3 sequence (DNA): TGTGCCAGCAGCCTAAAATTCGCGCTGGGCGAGCAGTACTTC. The V and J genes are TRBV6-6 and TRBJ2-4; D is ambiguous. The DNA end lines up better with TRBJ2-7; the J call may be wrong. The CDR3 spans 14 residues. Germline lookup yields CDR1 MNHNY and CDR2 SVGAGI (reference sequence).

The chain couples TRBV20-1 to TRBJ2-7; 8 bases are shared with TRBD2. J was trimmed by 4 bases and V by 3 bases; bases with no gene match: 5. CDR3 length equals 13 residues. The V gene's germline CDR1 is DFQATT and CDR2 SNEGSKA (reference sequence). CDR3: CSASAGGPYEQYF. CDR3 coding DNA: TGCAGTGCTAGCGCGGGGGGCCCTTACGAGCAGTACTTC.

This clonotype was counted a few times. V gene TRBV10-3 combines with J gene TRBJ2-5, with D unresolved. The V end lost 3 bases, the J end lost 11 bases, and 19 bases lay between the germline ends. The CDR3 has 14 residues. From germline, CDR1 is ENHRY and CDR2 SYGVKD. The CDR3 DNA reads TGTGCCATCAGTGACCAGGAAACCTACAATGAGCAGTACTTC. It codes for CAISDQETYNEQYF.

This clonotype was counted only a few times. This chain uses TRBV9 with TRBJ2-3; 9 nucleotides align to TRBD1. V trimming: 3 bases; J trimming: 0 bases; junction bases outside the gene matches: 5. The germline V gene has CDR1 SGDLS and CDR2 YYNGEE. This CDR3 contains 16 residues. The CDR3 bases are TGTGCCAGCAGCGCACCGGGACAGGGTAGCACAGATACGCAGTATTTT. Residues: CASSAPGQGSTDTQYF.

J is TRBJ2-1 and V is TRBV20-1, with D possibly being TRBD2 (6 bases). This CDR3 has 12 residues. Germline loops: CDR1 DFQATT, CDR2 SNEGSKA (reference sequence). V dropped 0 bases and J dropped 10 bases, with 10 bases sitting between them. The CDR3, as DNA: TGCAGTGCTAGAGAGGTACGGGGGGAGCAGTTCTTC. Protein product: CSAREVRGEQFF.

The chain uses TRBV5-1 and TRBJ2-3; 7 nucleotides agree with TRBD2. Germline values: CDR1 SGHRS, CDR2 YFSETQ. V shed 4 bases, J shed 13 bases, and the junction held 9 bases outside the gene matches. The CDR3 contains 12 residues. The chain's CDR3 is CASSPGLGPKYF. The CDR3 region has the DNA TGCGCCAGCAGCCCCGGACTAGGTCCCAAGTATTTT.

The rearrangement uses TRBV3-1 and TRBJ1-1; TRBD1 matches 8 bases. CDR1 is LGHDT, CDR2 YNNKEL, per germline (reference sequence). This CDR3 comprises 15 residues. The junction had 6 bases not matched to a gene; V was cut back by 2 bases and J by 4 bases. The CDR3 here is CASSQSAGGGTEAFF. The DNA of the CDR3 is TGTGCCAGCAGCCAATCGGCAGGGGGCGGCACTGAAGCTTTCTTT.

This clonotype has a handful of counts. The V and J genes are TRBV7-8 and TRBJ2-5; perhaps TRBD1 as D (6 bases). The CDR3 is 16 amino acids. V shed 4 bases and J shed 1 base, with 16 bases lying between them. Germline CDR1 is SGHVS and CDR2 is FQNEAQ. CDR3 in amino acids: CASSSEYRVPQETQYF. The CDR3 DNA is TGTGCCAGCAGCTCTGAATACAGGGTCCCCCAAGAGACCCAGTACTTC.

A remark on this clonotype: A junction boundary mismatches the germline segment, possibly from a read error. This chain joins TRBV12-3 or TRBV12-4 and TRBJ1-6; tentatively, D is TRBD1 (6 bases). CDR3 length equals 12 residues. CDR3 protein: CASSDTGSPPHF. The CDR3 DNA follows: TGTGCCAGCAGCGACACAGGGTCACCCCCCCACTTT.